The 10 T cell receptor beta chains below were found in one sample sequenced in a study of T-cell reconstitution after alpha-beta-depleted transplantation in children. Preparation of the TCRbeta library was carried out with unique molecular identifiers. TCRdb independently ran MiXCR on the PCR reads; one entry per CDR3 protein. The sample carries about 400,000 distinct CDR3 sequences, about a sixth recorded once. Sequences were derived from PBMCs, mostly from graft donor cells, sampled 360 days after TCRalphabeta/CD19-depleted stem cell transplant. These receptors were collected from a boy younger than two who had a stem cell transplant for Wiskott-Aldrich syndrome, so the T cells may come from the graft donor.

This clonotype has just a few counts. This chain links TRBV15 with TRBJ2-1; D assignment may be TRBD1 or TRBD2 (5 bases each). Trimming stripped 5 bases from V and 3 bases from J, with 14 bases between. Germline values: CDR1 LNHNV, CDR2 YYDKDF (reference sequence). This CDR3 has 15 amino acids. CDR3 amino acids: CATSLEGPRYNEQFF. The CDR3 DNA follows: TGTGCCACCAGCCTCGAGGGGCCCCGCTACAATGAGCAGTTCTTC.

In this sample, this clonotype turned up a few times. This chain links TRBV20-1 with TRBJ2-3, with TRBD1 matching over 10 bases. V was clipped by 6 bases and J by 1 base; unmatched bases: 7. The CDR3 has 15 residues. CDR1 is DFQATT and CDR2 is SNEGSKA in the germline V gene (reference sequence). In nucleotides, the CDR3 is TGCAGTGCACCACCGGGGACAGGGGGCACAGATACGCAGTATTTT. Its translation is CSAPPGTGGTDTQYF.

The CDR3 loop is CASSQFHEQYF. The DNA of the CDR3 is TGTGCCAGCAGCCAATTTCACGAGCAGTACTTC. The gene calls are TRBV3-1 and TRBJ2-7; D remains unclear. V shed 2 bases and J shed 5 bases, with 4 bases lying between them. CDR1 is LGHDT and CDR2 is YNNKEL in the germline V gene (reference sequence). This CDR3 contains 11 residues.

In this sample, this clonotype turned up a few times. The chain is built from TRBV12-3 or TRBV12-4 and TRBJ2-4; D unresolved. The V end lost 2 bases, the J end lost 6 bases, and 8 bases lay between the germline ends. The CDR3 totals 13 residues. The CDR3 sequence is CASSLSKGNIQYF. In DNA, the CDR3 is TGTGCCAGCAGTTTATCAAAGGGAAACATTCAGTACTTC.

The rearrangement links TRBV5-1 to TRBJ2-7, with a weak D call TRBD2 (5 bases). From germline, CDR1 is SGHRS and CDR2 YFSETQ. This CDR3 is built from 17 residues. Trimming left V 0 bases short and J 2 bases short, with 18 bases between. The DNA of the CDR3 is TGCGCCAGCAGCTTGGTCCCAGCCGTCGACGGGACCTACGAGCAGTACTTC. This sequence encodes CASSLVPAVDGTYEQYF.

The V call is TRBV12-3 or TRBV12-4, the J call TRBJ2-2; the match to TRBD2 covers 7 bases. The CDR3 has 15 residues. V lost 4 bases to trimming and J lost 4 bases; unmatched junction nucleotides: 6. The CDR3 reads CASSYWRELTGELFF. In DNA form, the CDR3 reads TGTGCCAGCAGTTATTGGCGGGAGCTCACCGGGGAGCTGTTTTTT.

The chain is built from TRBV7-2 and TRBJ2-1; TRBD2 aligns across 8 bases. Germline CDR1 reads SGHTA; CDR2 reads FQGNSA. CDR3 size: 17 residues. The trim removed 5 bases at V and 5 bases at J, leaving 14 bases unmatched. CDR3 sequence: CASSLRLGGGIHNEQFF. The CDR3 nucleotides read TGTGCCAGCAGCCTTCGGCTGGGCGGGGGGATCCACAATGAGCAGTTCTTC.

The J gene is TRBJ2-5, the V gene TRBV15; D is perhaps TRBD1 (6 bases). With 7 bases removed from V and 5 bases from J, the gap between germline ends came to 23 bases. The CDR3 sequence is 16 residues long. CDR1 LNHNV and CDR2 YYDKDF come from the germline V gene (reference sequence). CDR3 nucleotides: TGTGCCACCATGACCCGGCCTACAGGGAGAAGGGAGACCCAGTACTTC. It encodes CATMTRPTGRRETQYF.

This clonotype was detected a few times. The gene calls are TRBV7-2 and TRBJ2-3; D not resolved. Looked up from germline, CDR1 is SGHTA and CDR2 is FQGNSA. With 3 bases removed from V and 2 bases from J, the gap between germline ends came to 6 bases. There are 13 residues in the CDR3. The CDR3 protein is CASSFGNTDTQYF. The DNA of the CDR3 is TGTGCCAGCAGCTTCGGCAACACAGATACGCAGTATTTT.

This clonotype has just a few counts. V and J are TRBV2 and TRBJ2-7, with D perhaps matching TRBD2 (5 bases). The CDR3 length is 12 residues. The germline gives CDR1 SNHLY, CDR2 FYNNEI. V lost 3 bases, J lost 4 bases, and 7 bases lay in between. The CDR3 protein is CASSDRLYEQYF. The CDR3 nucleotides read TGTGCCAGCAGTGACAGACTATACGAGCAGTACTTC.